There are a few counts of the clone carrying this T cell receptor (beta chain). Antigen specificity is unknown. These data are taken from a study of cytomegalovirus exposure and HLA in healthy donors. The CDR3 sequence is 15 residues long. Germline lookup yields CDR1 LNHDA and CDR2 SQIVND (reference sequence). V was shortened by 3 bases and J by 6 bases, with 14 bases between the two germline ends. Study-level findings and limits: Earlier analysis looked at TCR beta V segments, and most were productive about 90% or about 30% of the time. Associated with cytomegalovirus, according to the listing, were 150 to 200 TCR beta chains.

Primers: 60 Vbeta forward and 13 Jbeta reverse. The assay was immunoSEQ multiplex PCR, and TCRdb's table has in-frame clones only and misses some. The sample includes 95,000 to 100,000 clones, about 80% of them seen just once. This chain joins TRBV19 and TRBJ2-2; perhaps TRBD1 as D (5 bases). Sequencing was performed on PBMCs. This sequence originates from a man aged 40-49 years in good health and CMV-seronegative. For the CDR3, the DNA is TGTGCCAGTAGTATGGAAGGGGCGTTCCCCGGGGAGCTGTTTTTT. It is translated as CASSMEGAFPGELFF.